The 19 T cell receptor beta chains reported below all come from one sample, sequenced in a study of blood T cell repertoires in COVID-19. Measured with immunoSEQ multiplex PCR; TCRdb has only the in-frame clones, and not every one. The sample lists fewer than 95,000 clones, almost 90% seen once, with roughly 4.8% in the top ten. Material for sequencing was peripheral blood. The receptors derive from a woman of 80 years or more with acute or convalescent COVID-19.

V is TRBV2 and J is TRBJ2-7; D gene uncertain. V was shortened by 1 base and J by 5 bases, with 9 bases between the two germline ends. The CDR3 sequence is 13 residues long. Germline-derived CDR1 and CDR2 are SNHLY and FYNNEI. The CDR3 loop is CASSEVGGDEQYF. As DNA, the CDR3 is TGTGCCAGCAGTGAAGTAGGCGGCGACGAGCAGTACTTC. The whole variable domain, remainder taken from reference TRBV2 and TRBJ2-7, is EPEVTQTPSHQVTQMGQEVILRCVPISNHLYFYWYRQILGQKVEFLVSFYNNEISEKSEIFDDQFSVERPDGSNFTLKIRSTKLEDSAMYFCASSEVGGDEQYFGPGTRLTVT.

Here the CDR3 DNA reads TGTGCCAGCAGTTACTCGGGGACACCGGATCAGCCCCAGCATTTT. This sequence encodes CASSYSGTPDQPQHF. The chain uses TRBV6-5 and TRBJ1-5, with D tentatively TRBD1 (6 bases). Trimming took off 0 bases at V and 5 bases at J, with 11 bases between the two ends. The germline gives CDR1 MNHEY, CDR2 SVGAGI. The CDR3 loop spans 15 amino acids.

Only a few counts were recorded for this clone. The V call is TRBV9, the J call TRBJ1-1, with a tentative D call TRBD1 (5 bases). Trimming removed 4 bases at V and 4 bases at J, with 17 bases between. The germline V gene has CDR1 SGDLS and CDR2 YYNGEE. CDR3 length equals 15 residues. This CDR3 reads CASSLRTTAGTEAFF. The CDR3 DNA is TGTGCCAGCAGCCTTCGGACAACCGCCGGCACTGAAGCTTTCTTT.

V gene TRBV7-6 combines with J gene TRBJ2-3; 11 bases fit TRBD2. The ends lost 5 bases at V and 2 bases at J; junction bases unmatched: 6. The CDR3 extends over 16 amino acids. Germline-derived CDR1 and CDR2 are SGHVS and FNYEAQ. CDR3 residues: CASSNSSGGDTDTQYF. The CDR3 DNA reads TGTGCCAGCAGCAATAGTAGCGGGGGGGACACAGATACGCAGTATTTT.

The CDR3 is CASSLEIGGQRGANVLTF. The CDR3 DNA sequence: TGTGCCAGCAGCTTGGAGATTGGAGGGCAAAGAGGGGCCAACGTCCTGACTTTC. The V gene is TRBV5-6, the J gene TRBJ2-6; the D gene is possibly TRBD2 (6 bases). The germline V gene has CDR1 SGHDT and CDR2 YYEEEE. V shed 0 bases and J shed 4 bases, with 17 bases lying between them. The length of the CDR3 is 18 residues.

This clone has only one observation. This chain links TRBV3-1 (or the pseudogene TRBV3-2) with TRBJ1-2, with D tentatively TRBD1 (6 bases). The CDR3 totals 14 residues. Trimming cost V 3 bases and J 4 bases, with 12 bases left between them. Germline V lookup: CDR1 LGHDT, CDR2 YNNKEL (reference sequence). CDR3 region: CASSHRGQIYGYTF. DNA of the CDR3: TGTGCCAGCAGCCATCGGGGACAAATCTATGGCTACACCTTC.

The chain is built from TRBV4-3 and TRBJ2-1, with TRBD1 matching over 7 bases. The V gene end was trimmed by 4 bases and the J gene end by 6 bases; junction bases not matched to a gene: 9. This CDR3 spans 15 amino acids. Germline V gene sequence: CDR1 LGHNA, CDR2 YSLEER. The CDR3 DNA reads as TGCGCCAGCAGCCTCCAGAGACAGGGTGGCAATGAGCAGTTCTTC. This codes for CASSLQRQGGNEQFF.

The chain carries TRBV19 and TRBJ2-1; 7 bases match TRBD1. The germline V gene encodes CDR1 LNHDA and CDR2 SQIVND (reference sequence). The CDR3 has 16 amino acids. J lost 4 bases, V lost 1 base, and 7 bases had no gene match. The CDR3 coding sequence is TGTGCCAGTAGTATAGGCCCTTGGGACAGTTACAATGAGCAGTTCTTC. It encodes CASSIGPWDSYNEQFF.

This clone showed up just once. The rearrangement links TRBV7-3 to TRBJ1-1; possibly TRBD1 for D (6 bases). CDR3 length equals 13 residues. Germline values: CDR1 SGHTA, CDR2 FQGTGA. Trimming left V 7 bases short and J 8 bases short, with 17 bases between. CDR3: CASTKLPGTEAFF. CDR3 nucleotide sequence: TGTGCCAGCACCAAACTACCGGGGACAGAAGCTTTCTTT. The variable domain in full, with the rest retrieved from reference TRBV7-3 and TRBJ1-1, is GAGVSQTPSNKVTEKGKYVELRCDPISGHTALYWYRQSLGQGPEFLIYFQGTGAADDSGLPNDRFFAVRPEGSVSTLKIQRTERGDSAVYLCASTKLPGTEAFFGQGTRLTVV.

This rearrangement joins TRBV5-1 to TRBJ2-7; D possibly corresponds to TRBD2 (6 bases). The CDR3 spans 14 residues. Trimming removed 3 bases from V and 6 bases from J, with 16 bases in between. CDR1 SGHRS and CDR2 YFSETQ come from the germline V gene. The CDR3 coding sequence is TGCGCCAGCAGCTCAGGAGGGACTGTGGGCGAGCAGTACTTC. Translation gives CASSSGGTVGEQYF.

The chain is built from TRBV14 and TRBJ2-1; no reliable D call. Germline V CDR1 and CDR2: SGHDN, FVKESK. Trimming removed 1 base at V and 11 bases at J, with 6 bases between. The CDR3 loop spans 11 amino acids. CDR3 sequence (DNA): TGTGCCAGCAGCCAAGCGCAGAAGCAGTTCTTC. This gives the protein CASSQAQKQFF.

CDR3 nucleotide sequence: TGTGCCATCAGTGATCAGGGGGGCTATGGCTACACCTTC. This gives the protein CAISDQGGYGYTF. The rearrangement joins TRBV10-3 to TRBJ1-2; 7 bases match TRBD1. Germline CDR1 and CDR2: ENHRY and SYGVKD. V trimming: 3 bases; J trimming: 4 bases; junction bases outside the gene matches: 2. This CDR3 has 13 residues.

This chain connects TRBV5-1 to TRBJ2-6, with D hard to call. V lost 6 bases and J 0 bases, leaving 7 bases between the germline ends. The CDR3 runs 14 residues. From germline, CDR1 is SGHRS and CDR2 YFSETQ. The CDR3 protein is CASTESSGANVLTF. The CDR3 DNA follows: TGCGCCAGCACGGAGAGCTCTGGGGCCAACGTCCTGACTTTC.

The rearrangement joins TRBV9 to TRBJ2-2; a weak D match, TRBD2 (5 bases). Per germline, CDR1 SGDLS and CDR2 YYNGEE. The length of the CDR3 is 15 residues. V gave up 0 bases and J gave up 6 bases, with 12 bases separating them. The CDR3 region is CASSVVPRGAGELFF. The DNA of the CDR3 is TGTGCCAGCAGCGTAGTTCCCCGGGGAGCCGGGGAGCTGTTTTTT.

The rearrangement links TRBV19 to TRBJ2-7; no reliable D call. CDR1 LNHDA and CDR2 SQIVND come from the germline V gene (reference sequence). CDR3 length: 15 amino acids. With 1 base removed from V and 4 bases from J, the gap between germline ends came to 14 bases. The CDR3 sequence is CASSIGMEQIYEQYF. Written as DNA, the CDR3 is TGTGCCAGTAGTATAGGAATGGAGCAGATATACGAGCAGTACTTC.

The chain employs TRBV30 and TRBJ1-6; TRBD1 agrees at 9 bases. The CDR3 length is 19 residues. Germline values: CDR1 GTSNPN, CDR2 SVGIG (reference sequence). Germline trimming cut 7 bases from V and 0 bases from J; bases unmatched to any gene: 16. CDR3 amino acids: CAYNSDRGRISSYNSPLHF. The CDR3 region has the DNA TGTGCCTACAACTCGGACAGGGGACGTATAAGCTCCTATAATTCACCCCTCCACTTT.

This clone came up once. The rearrangement uses TRBV7-2 and TRBJ1-1; 12 nucleotides line up with TRBD1. J gave up 11 bases and V 5 bases, and 15 bases lay outside the gene matches. Per germline, CDR1 SGHTA and CDR2 FQGNSA. CDR3 length: 16 amino acids. The chain's CDR3 is CASSLGQGAPPMRAFF. CDR3 DNA: TGTGCCAGCAGCCTGGGACAGGGGGCGCCGCCCATGAGGGCTTTCTTT.

The chain links TRBV5-1 to TRBJ2-3; the match to TRBD1 covers 10 bases. The CDR3 is 14 residues long. CDR1 is SGHRS and CDR2 is YFSETQ in the germline V gene. J gave up 10 bases and V 0 bases, and 5 bases lay outside the gene matches. The DNA of the CDR3 is TGCGCCAGCAGCTTGGGGGACAGGGGTGCGGCGCAGTATTTT. The encoded protein is CASSLGDRGAAQYF.

The rearrangement links TRBV5-1 to TRBJ2-7; 10 nucleotides line up with TRBD2. The ends lost 0 bases at V and 4 bases at J; junction bases unmatched: 10. Germline V gives CDR1 SGHRS, CDR2 YFSETQ. The CDR3 extends over 17 amino acids. The CDR3 DNA reads TGCGCCAGCAGCTTGGATAGTAGCGGGAGGTCTAGGTACGAGCAGTACTTC. Encoded protein: CASSLDSSGRSRYEQYF. Using reference TRBV5-1 and TRBJ2-7 for the parts outside the CDR3, the full variable domain is KAGVTQTPRYLIKTRGQQVTLSCSPISGHRSVSWYQQTPGQGLQFLFEYFSETQRNKGNFPGRFSGRQFSNSRSEMNVSTLELGDSALYLCASSLDSSGRSRYEQYFGPGTRLTVT.